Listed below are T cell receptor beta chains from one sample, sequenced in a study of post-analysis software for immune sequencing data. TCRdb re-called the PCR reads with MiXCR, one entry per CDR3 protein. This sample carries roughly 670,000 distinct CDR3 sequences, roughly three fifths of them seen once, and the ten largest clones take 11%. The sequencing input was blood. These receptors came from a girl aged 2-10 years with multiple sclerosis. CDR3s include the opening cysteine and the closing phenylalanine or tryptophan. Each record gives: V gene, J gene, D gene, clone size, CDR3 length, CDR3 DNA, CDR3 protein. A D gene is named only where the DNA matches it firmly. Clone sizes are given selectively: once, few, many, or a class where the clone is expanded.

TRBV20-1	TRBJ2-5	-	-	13	TGCAGTGCTGCTACCGGGACGCAAGAGACCCAGTACTTC	CSAATGTQETQYF
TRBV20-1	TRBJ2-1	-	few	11	TGCAGTGCTTCCCGGTACAATGAGCAGTTCTTC	CSASRYNEQFF
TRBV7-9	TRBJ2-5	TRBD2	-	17	TGTGCCAGCAGCCCTAGAGGGTCACTAGCGGGGGCAGAGACCCAGTACTTC	CASSPRGSLAGAETQYF
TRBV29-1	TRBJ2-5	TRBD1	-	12	TGCAGCCTCCAGGGGGTACAAGAGACCCAGTACTTC	CSLQGVQETQYF
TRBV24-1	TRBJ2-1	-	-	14	TGTGCCACCAGTGATCGAGACACTACAATGAAGCAGTTCTTC	CATSDRDTTMKQFF
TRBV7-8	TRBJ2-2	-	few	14	TGTGCCAGCAGCTTTGGACCGAACACCGGGGAGCTGTTTTTT	CASSFGPNTGELFF
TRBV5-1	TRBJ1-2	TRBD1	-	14	TGCGCCAGCGGCCGGGACAGGGGGGACCATGGCTACACCTTC	CASGRDRGDHGYTF
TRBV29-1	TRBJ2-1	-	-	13	TGCAGCGTTGAGGGACGAATGGGGGGTGAGCAGTTCTTC	CSVEGRMGGEQFF
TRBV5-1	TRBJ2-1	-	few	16	TGTGCCAGCTCTCTCGGGGGGCCGAGCTCCTACAATGAGCAGTTCTTC	CASSLGGPSSYNEQFF
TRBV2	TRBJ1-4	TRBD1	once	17	TGTGCCAGCAGTCCGGGACAGGGATTCCGTGATAATGAAAAACTGTTTTTT	CASSPGQGFRDNEKLFF
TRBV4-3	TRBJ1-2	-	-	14	TGCGCCAGCAGCAAACGAACGGAGGGATCAGGCTACACCTTC	CASSKRTEGSGYTF
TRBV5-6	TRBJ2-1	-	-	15	TGTGCCAGCAGCTTGGCCCCACTATCGGGCAATGAGCAGTTCTTC	CASSLAPLSGNEQFF
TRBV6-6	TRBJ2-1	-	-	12	TGTGCCAGCAGATACGCAGGGAATGAGCAGTTCTTC	CASRYAGNEQFF
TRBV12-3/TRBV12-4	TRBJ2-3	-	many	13	TGTGCCAGCAGCTTATCCCGCACAGATACGCAGTATTTT	CASSLSRTDTQYF
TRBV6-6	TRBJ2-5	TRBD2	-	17	TGTGCCACCGAACCGGGACTAGCGGGACCGTACCAAGAGACCCAGTACTTC	CATEPGLAGPYQETQYF
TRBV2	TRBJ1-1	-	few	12	TGTGCCAGCAGTGACCTGAACACTGAAGCTTTCTTT	CASSDLNTEAFF
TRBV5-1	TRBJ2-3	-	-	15	TGCGCCAGCAGCCGGAGGGGGTCGAGCACAGATACGCAGTATTTT	CASSRRGSSTDTQYF
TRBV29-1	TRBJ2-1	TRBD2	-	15	TGCAGCGTTGAAAAATATGGCGGGAGGGCCAATGAGCAGTTCTTC	CSVEKYGGRANEQFF
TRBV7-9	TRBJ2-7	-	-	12	TGTGCCAGCAGCTTAGCGATGGACGAGCAGTACTTC	CASSLAMDEQYF
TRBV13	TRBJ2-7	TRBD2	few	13	TGTGCCAGCAGCGGTAGGGAGGGGTACGAGCAGTACTTC	CASSGREGYEQYF
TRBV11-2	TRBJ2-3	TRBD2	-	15	TGTGCCAGCAGCGTCCGGGACTACCTAACAGATACGCAGTATTTT	CASSVRDYLTDTQYF
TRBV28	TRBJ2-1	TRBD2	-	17	TGTGCCAGCAGTTTAGAGGCTGGCGGGGGGTTCTACAATGAGCAGTTCTTC	CASSLEAGGGFYNEQFF
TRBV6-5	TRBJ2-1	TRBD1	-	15	TGTGCCAGCAGTTACGGGACAGGGGGATCAACCAAGCAGTTCTTC	CASSYGTGGSTKQFF
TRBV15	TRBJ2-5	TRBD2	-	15	TGTGCCACTCGCGCTAGCGGGACATCCGTAGGGACCCAGTACTTC	CATRASGTSVGTQYF
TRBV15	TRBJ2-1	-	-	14	TGTGCCACCAGCAGAGGAGGGAGACGCGTCGAGCAGTTCTTC	CATSRGGRRVEQFF